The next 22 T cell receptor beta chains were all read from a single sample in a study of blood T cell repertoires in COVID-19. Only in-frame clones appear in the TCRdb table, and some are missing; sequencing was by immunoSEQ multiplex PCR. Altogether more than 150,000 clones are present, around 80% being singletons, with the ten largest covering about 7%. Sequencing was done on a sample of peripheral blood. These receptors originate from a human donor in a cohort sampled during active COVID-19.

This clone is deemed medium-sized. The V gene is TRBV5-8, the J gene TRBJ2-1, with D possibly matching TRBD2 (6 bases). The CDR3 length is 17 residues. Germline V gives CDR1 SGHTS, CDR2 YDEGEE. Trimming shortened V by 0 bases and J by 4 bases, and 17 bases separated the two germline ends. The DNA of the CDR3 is TGTGCCAGCAGCTTGGCGGGAGCAATGCCGGGGTACAATGAGCAGTTCTTC. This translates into CASSLAGAMPGYNEQFF.

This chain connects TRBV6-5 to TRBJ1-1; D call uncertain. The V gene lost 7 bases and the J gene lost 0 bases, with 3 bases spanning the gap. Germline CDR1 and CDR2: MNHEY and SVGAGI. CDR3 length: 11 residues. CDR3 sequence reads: CASTVNTEAFF. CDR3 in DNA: TGTGCCAGCACGGTGAACACTGAAGCTTTCTTT.

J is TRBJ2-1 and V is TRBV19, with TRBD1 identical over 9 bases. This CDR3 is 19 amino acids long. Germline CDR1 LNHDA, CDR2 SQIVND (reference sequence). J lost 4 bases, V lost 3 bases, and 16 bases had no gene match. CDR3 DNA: TGTGCCAGTAGTATGTATAGGTTTGGGGGACAGGGTCCATACAATGAGCAGTTCTTC. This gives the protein CASSMYRFGGQGPYNEQFF.

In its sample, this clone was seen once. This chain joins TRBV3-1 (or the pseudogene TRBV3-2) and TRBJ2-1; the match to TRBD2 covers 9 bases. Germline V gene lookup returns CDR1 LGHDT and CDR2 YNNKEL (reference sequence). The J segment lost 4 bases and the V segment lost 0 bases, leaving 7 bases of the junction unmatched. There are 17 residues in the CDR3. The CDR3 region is CASSQELLAGLYNEQFF. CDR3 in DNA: TGTGCCAGCAGCCAAGAGCTGCTAGCGGGGTTATACAATGAGCAGTTCTTC.

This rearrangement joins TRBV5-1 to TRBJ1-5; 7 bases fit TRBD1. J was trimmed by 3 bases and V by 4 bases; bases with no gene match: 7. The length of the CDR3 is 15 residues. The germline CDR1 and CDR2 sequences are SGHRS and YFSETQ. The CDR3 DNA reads TGCGCCAGCAGCATAGCCGGGACAGACAATCAGCCCCAGCATTTT. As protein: CASSIAGTDNQPQHF.

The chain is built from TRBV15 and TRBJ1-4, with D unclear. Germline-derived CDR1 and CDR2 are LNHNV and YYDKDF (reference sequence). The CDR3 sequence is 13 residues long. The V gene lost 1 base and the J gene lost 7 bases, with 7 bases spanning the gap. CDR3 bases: TGTGCCACCAGCAGAGCGGGGTTTGAAAAACTGTTTTTT. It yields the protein CATSRAGFEKLFF.

This CDR3 is CASTGGGYGYTF. The CDR3 DNA follows: TGTGCCAGCACGGGGGGCGGCTATGGCTACACCTTC. This chain links TRBV5-8 with TRBJ1-2; tentatively, D is TRBD1 (6 bases). There are 12 residues in the CDR3. Germline V gives CDR1 SGHTS, CDR2 YDEGEE. V lost 6 bases to trimming and J lost 4 bases, with 10 bases between them.

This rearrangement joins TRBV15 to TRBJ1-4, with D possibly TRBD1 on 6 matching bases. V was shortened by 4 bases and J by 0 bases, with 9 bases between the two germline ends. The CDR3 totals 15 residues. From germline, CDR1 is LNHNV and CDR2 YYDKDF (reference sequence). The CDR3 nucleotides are TGTGCCACCAGCATCCACAGGGCAACTAATGAAAAACTGTTTTTT. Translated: CATSIHRATNEKLFF.

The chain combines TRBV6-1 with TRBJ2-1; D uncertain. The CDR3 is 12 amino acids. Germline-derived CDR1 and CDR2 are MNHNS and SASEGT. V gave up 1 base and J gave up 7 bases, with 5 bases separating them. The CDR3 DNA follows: TGTGCCAGCAGTGAAGACAGTAATGAGCAGTTCTTC. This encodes CASSEDSNEQFF.

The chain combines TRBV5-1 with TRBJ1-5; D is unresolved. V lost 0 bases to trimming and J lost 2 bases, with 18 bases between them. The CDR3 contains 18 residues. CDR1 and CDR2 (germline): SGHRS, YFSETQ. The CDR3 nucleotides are TGCGCCAGCAGCTTGGCGGGATCCAGCATTCGGGGCAATCAGCCCCAGCATTTT. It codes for CASSLAGSSIRGNQPQHF.

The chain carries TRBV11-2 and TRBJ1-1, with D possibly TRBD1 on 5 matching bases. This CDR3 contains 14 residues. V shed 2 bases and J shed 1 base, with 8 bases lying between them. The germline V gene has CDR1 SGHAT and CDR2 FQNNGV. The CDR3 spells CASSLWGENTEAFF. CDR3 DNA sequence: TGTGCCAGCAGCTTATGGGGGGAGAACACTGAAGCTTTCTTT.

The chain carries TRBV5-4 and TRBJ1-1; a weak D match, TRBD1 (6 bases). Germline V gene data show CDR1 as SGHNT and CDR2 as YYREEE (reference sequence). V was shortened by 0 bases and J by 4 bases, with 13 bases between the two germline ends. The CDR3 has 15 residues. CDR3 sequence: CASSLALGGGTEAFF. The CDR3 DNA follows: TGTGCCAGCAGCTTGGCGTTAGGGGGTGGCACTGAAGCTTTCTTT.

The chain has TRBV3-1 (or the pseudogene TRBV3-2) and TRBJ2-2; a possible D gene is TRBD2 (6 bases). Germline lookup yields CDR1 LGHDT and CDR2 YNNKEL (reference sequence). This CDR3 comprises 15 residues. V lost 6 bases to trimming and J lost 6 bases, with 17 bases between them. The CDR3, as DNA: TGTGCCAGCAGTCCCAGAGAAACGGGAGCCGGGGAGCTGTTTTTT. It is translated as CASSPRETGAGELFF.

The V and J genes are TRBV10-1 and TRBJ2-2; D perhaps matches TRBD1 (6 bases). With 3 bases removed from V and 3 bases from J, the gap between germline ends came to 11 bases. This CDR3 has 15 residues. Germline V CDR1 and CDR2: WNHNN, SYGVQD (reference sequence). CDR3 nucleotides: TGCGCCAGCAGTGACCACAGGGCGTACACCGGGGAGCTGTTTTTT. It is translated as CASSDHRAYTGELFF.

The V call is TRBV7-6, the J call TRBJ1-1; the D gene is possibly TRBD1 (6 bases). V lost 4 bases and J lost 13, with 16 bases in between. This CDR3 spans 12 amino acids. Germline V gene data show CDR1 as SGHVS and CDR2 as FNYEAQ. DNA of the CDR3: TGTGCCAGCAGCTCTCCGGGACACATTGTTTTCTTT. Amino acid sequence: CASSSPGHIVFF.

CDR3 amino acids: CATSAPDGYTF. CDR3 DNA: TGTGCCACCAGTGCGCCCGATGGCTACACCTTC. J is TRBJ1-2 and V is TRBV15; D gene ambiguous. The V gene's germline CDR1 is LNHNV and CDR2 YYDKDF (reference sequence). The CDR3 is 11 amino acids. V gave up 6 bases and J gave up 6 bases, with 8 bases separating them.

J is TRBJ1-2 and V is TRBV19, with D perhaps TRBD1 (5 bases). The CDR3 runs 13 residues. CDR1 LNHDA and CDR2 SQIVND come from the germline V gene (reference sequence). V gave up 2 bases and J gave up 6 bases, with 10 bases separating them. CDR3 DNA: TGTGCCAGTAGTATAAGGGAGGGGAATGGCTACACCTTC. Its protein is CASSIREGNGYTF.

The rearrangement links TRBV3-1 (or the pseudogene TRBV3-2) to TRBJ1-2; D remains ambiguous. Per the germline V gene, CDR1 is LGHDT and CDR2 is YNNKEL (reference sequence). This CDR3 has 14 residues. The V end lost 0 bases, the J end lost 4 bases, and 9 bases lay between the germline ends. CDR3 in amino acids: CASSQDAGSYGYTF. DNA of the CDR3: TGTGCCAGCAGCCAAGATGCGGGTAGCTATGGCTACACCTTC.

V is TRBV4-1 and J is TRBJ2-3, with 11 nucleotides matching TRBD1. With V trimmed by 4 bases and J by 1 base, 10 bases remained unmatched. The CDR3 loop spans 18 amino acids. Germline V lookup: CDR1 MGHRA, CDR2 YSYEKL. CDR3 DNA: TGCGCCAGCAGCCGCGTCCCGGGACAGGGGGGGGGCACAGATACGCAGTATTTT. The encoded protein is CASSRVPGQGGGTDTQYF.

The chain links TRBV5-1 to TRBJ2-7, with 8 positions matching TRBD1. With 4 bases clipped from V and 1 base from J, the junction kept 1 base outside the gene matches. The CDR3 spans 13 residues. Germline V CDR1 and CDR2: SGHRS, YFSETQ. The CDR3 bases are TGCGCCAGCAGCAGGACAGGGTCCTACGAGCAGTACTTC. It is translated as CASSRTGSYEQYF.

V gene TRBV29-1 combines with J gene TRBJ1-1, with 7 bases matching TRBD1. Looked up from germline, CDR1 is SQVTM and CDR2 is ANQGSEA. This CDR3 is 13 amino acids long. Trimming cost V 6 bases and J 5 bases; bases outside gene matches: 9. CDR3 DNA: TGCAGCGTAGAACAGGGGCTGGGGACTGAAGCTTTCTTT. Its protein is CSVEQGLGTEAFF.

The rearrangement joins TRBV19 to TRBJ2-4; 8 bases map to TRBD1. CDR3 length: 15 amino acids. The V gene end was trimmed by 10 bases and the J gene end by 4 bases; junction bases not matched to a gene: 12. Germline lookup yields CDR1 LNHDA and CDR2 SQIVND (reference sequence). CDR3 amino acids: CATHPRGTGKNIQYF. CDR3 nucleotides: TGTGCCACCCACCCCCGGGGGACAGGAAAAAACATTCAGTACTTC. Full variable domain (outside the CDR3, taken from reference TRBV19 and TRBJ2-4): DGGITQSPKYLFRKEGQNVTLSCEQNLNHDAMYWYRQDPGQGLRLIYYSQIVNDFQKGDIAEGYSVSREKKESFPLTVTSAQKNPTAFYLCATHPRGTGKNIQYFGAGTRLSVL.